This T cell receptor (beta chain) comes out of a study of T-cell memory formation after mild COVID-19. Whole-study findings and limits: Day 15 to 85 contracting clones showed balanced CD4/CD8; later expanders leaned CD4+.

As regards this clonotype: Its antigen remains unidentified.

The CDR3 is 16 residues long. CDR1 SGHNT and CDR2 YENEEA come from the germline V gene. The germline V and J ends were trimmed by 4 bases and 2 bases, with 16 bases remaining between them. A single record per CDR3 protein comes from TCRdb applying MiXCR to the 5' RACE reads. The table includes a few hundred thousand distinct CDR3 sequences, roughly 21% detected once. The sequence was obtained from an adult woman who had mild COVID-19 (a few samples of this study predate the infection). Cell type and time point are not known. The chain joins TRBV11-3 to TRBJ2-3, with a possible D match to TRBD2 (7 bases). Material: PBMCs or a T cell subset sorted from them (not recorded which). The chain's CDR3 is CASSSRGGPPTDTQYF. Here the CDR3 DNA reads TGTGCCAGCAGCTCTAGGGGGGGGCCCCCCACAGATACGCAGTATTTT.